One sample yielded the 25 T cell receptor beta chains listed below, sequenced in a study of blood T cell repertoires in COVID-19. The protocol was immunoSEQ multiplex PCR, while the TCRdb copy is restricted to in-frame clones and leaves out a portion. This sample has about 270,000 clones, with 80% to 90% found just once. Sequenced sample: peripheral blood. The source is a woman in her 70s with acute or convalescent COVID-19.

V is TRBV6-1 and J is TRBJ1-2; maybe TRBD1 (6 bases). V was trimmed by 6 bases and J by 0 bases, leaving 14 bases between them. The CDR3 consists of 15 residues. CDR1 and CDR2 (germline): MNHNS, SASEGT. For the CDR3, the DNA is TGTGCCAGCAGACTCTTACAGGGAGCTAACTATGGCTACACCTTC. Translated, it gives CASRLLQGANYGYTF.

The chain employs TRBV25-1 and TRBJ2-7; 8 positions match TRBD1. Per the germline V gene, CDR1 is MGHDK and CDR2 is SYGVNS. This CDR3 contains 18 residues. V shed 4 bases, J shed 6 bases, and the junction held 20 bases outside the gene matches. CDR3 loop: CASSARTGKMPPEVEQYF. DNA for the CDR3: TGTGCCAGCAGTGCCCGGACAGGGAAGATGCCTCCCGAGGTCGAGCAGTACTTC.

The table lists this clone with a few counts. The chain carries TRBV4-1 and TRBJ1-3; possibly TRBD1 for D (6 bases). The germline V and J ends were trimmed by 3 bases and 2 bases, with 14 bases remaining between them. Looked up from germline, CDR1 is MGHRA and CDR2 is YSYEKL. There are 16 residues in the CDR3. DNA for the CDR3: TGCGCCAGCAGCCAGTCCATTCCAGGGGCTGGAAACACCATATATTTT. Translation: CASSQSIPGAGNTIYF.

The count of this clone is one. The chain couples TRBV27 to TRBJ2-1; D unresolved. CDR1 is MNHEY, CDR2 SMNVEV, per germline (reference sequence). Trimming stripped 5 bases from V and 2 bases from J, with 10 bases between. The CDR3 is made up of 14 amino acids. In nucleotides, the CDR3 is TGTGCCAGCAGTGATGAAAGCACCTACAATGAGCAGTTCTTC. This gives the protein CASSDESTYNEQFF.

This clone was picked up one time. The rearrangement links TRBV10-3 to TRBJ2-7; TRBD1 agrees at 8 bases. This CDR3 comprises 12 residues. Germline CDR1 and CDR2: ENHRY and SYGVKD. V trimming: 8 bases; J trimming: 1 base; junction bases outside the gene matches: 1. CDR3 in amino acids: CAIRDRSYEQYF. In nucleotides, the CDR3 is TGTGCCATCCGGGACAGGTCCTACGAGCAGTACTTC.

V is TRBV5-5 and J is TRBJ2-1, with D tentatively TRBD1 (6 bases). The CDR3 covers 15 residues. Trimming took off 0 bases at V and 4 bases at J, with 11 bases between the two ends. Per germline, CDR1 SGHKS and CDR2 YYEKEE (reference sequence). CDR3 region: CASSLGQGRYNEQFF. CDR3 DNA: TGTGCCAGCAGCTTGGGGCAGGGGCGATACAATGAGCAGTTCTTC.

For the CDR3, the DNA is TGTGCCAGCAGCGAACAGGGCGAGGCTTTCTTT. Its protein is CASSEQGEAFF. The chain recombines TRBV3-1 (or the pseudogene TRBV3-2) with TRBJ1-1; weak D call: TRBD1 (6 bases). Germline CDR1 reads LGHDT; CDR2 reads YNNKEL (reference sequence). The CDR3 totals 11 residues. V was cut by 5 bases and J by 11 bases, with 12 bases left in between.

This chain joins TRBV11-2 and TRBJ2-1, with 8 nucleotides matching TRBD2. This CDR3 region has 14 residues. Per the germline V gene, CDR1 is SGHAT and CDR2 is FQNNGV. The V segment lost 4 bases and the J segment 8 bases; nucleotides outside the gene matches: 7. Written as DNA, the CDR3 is TGTGCCAGCAGCTCTAGCGGGCCGGGGGATGAGCAGTTCTTC. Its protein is CASSSSGPGDEQFF.

The CDR3 reads CASSEYNEQFF. The CDR3 DNA reads as TGTGCCAGCAGTGAGTACAATGAGCAGTTCTTC. V gene TRBV12-3 or TRBV12-4 combines with J gene TRBJ2-1; no clear D. CDR3 size: 11 residues. V dropped 5 bases and J dropped 4 bases, with 3 bases sitting between them.

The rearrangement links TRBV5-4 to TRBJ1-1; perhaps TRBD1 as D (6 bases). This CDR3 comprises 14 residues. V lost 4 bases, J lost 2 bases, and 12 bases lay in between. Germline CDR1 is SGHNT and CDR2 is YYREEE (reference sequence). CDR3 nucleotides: TGTGCCAGCAGCCGTGACAGGTTTAACACTGAAGCTTTCTTT. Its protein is CASSRDRFNTEAFF.

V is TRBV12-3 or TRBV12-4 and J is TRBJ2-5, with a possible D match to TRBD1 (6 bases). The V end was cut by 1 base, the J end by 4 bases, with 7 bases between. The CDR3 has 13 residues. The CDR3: CASSLGQVETQYF. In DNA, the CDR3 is TGTGCCAGCAGTTTAGGACAGGTAGAGACCCAGTACTTC.

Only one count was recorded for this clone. CDR3 sequence (DNA): TGTGCCAGCAGCCCAGGACTGAGGAACACTGAAGCTTTCTTT. Protein sequence: CASSPGLRNTEAFF. This chain uses TRBV9 with TRBJ1-1; the D is unclear. V was pared by 4 bases and J by 1 base, with 11 bases between. Germline V gives CDR1 SGDLS, CDR2 YYNGEE. The CDR3 extends over 14 amino acids.

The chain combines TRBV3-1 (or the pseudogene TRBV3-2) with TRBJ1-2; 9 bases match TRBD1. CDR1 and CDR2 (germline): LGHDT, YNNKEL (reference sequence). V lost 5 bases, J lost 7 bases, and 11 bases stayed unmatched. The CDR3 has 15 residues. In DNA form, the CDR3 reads TGTGCCAGCAGCGCCCCCTCGACAGGGGGTGGTGGCTACACCTTC. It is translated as CASSAPSTGGGGYTF.

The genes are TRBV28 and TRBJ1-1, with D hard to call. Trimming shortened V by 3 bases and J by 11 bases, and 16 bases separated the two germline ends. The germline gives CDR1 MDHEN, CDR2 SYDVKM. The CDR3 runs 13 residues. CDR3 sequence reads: CASSLEGLHRAFF. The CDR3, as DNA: TGTGCCAGCAGTTTGGAGGGCCTGCATAGGGCTTTCTTT.

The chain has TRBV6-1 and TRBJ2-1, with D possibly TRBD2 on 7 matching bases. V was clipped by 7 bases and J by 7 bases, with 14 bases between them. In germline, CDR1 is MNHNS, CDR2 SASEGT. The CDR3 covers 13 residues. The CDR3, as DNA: TGTGCCAGCACGCAGGGGAGGGGAAATGAGCAGTTCTTC. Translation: CASTQGRGNEQFF.

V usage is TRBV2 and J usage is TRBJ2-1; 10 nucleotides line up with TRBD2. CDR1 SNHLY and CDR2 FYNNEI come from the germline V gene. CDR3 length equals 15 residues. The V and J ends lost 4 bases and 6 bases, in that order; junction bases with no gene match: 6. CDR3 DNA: TGTGCCAGCAGTGGGAAGCGGGGGGGCCTCAATGAGCAGTTCTTC. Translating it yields CASSGKRGGLNEQFF.

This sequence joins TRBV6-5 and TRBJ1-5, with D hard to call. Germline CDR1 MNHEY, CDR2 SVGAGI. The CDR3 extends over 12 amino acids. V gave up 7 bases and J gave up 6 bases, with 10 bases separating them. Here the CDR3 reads CASTNRGQPQHF. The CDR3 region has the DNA TGTGCCAGCACGAACCGGGGTCAGCCCCAGCATTTT.

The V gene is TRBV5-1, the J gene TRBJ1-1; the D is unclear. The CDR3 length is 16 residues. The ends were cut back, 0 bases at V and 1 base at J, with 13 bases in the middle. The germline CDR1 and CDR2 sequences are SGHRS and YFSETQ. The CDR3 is CASSLATGSGNTEAFF. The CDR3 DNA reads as TGCGCCAGCAGCTTGGCCACGGGATCGGGGAACACTGAAGCTTTCTTT.

CDR3 in amino acids: CASSFRWIYGYTF. The CDR3 nucleotides read TGTGCCAGCAGCTTCAGGTGGATCTATGGCTACACCTTC. The J gene is TRBJ1-2, the V gene TRBV5-6; D is uncertain. V was trimmed by 2 bases and J by 4 bases, leaving 9 bases between them. This CDR3 comprises 13 residues. Per the germline V gene, CDR1 is SGHDT and CDR2 is YYEEEE.

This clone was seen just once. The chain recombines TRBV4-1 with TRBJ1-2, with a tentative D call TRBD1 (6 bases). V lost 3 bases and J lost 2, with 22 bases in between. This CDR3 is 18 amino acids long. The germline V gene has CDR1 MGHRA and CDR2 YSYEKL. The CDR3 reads CASSQTLSRGTSNYGYTF. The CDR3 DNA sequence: TGCGCCAGCAGCCAGACTTTGAGCAGGGGTACTTCAAACTATGGCTACACCTTC.

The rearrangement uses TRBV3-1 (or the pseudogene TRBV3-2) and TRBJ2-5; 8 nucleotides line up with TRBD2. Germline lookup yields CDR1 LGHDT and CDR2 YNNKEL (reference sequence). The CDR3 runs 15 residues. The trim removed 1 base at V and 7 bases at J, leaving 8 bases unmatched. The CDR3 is CASSQGGGTWGTQYF. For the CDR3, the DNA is TGTGCCAGCAGCCAAGGCGGGGGGACCTGGGGGACCCAGTACTTC.

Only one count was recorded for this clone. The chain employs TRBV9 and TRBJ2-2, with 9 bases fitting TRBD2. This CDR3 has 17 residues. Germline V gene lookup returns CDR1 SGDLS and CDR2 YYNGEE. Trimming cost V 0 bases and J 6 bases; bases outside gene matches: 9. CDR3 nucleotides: TGTGCCAGCAGCGTAGTATCCCGCGGGGGGGCCCCCGGGGAGCTGTTTTTT. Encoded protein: CASSVVSRGGAPGELFF.

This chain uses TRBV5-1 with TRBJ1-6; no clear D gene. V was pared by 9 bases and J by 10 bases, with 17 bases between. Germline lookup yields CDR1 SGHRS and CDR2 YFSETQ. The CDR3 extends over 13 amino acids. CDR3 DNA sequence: TGCGCCAACCCGGAGGGCGCCGGGTCACCCCTCCACTTT. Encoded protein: CANPEGAGSPLHF.

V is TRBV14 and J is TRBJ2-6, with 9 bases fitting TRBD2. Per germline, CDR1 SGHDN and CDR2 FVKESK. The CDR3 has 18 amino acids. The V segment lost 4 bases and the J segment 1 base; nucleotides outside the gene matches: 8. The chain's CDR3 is CASSPRGRGGSGANVLTF. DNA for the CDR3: TGTGCCAGCAGCCCCCGAGGGCGGGGGGGTTCTGGGGCCAACGTCCTGACTTTC.

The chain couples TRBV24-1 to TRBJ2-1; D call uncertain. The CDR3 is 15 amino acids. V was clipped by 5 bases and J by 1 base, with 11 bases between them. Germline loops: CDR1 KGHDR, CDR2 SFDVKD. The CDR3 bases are TGTGCCACCAGTGCCCCCGACGGGTCCTACAATGAGCAGTTCTTC. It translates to CATSAPDGSYNEQFF.